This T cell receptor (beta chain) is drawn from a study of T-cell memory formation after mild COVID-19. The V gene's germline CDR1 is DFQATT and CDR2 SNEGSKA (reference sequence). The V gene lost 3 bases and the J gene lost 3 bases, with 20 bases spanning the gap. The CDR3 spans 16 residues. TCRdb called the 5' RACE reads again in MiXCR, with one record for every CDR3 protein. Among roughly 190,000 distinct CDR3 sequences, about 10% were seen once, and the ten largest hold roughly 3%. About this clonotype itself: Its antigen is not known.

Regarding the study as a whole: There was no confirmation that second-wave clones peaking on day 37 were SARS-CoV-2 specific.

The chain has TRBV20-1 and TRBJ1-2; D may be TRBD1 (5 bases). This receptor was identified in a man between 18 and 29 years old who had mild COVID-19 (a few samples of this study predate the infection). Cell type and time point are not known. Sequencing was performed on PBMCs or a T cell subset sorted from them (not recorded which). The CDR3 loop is CSASGSGLVGDYGYTF. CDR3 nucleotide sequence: TGCAGTGCTAGTGGCTCAGGGTTGGTTGGGGACTATGGCTACACCTTC.